This record concerns one TCR beta chain sequence. The assay was immunoSEQ multiplex PCR, and TCRdb's table has in-frame clones only and misses some. The table records about 30,000 clones, 81% of them present only once. This sample was included in a study of PD-1 blockade in classical Hodgkin lymphoma. Stated time point: cycle 4 day 1 (C4D1), after 5 to 7 weeks of nivolumab. Every one of the patients relapsed after autologous stem cell transplantation (brentuximab vedotin exposure was variable). Best response was recorded as complete response, partial response or progressive disease. The CDR3 covers 16 residues. CDR1 MDHEN and CDR2 SYDVKM come from the germline V gene. Trimming took 4 bases from V and 3 from J; bases not matched to a gene: 7.

The sequence was obtained from a human donor with classical Hodgkin lymphoma. This chain connects TRBV28 to TRBJ1-4, with 8 nucleotides matching TRBD1. The source was peripheral blood mononuclear cells (PBMCs), collected before the fourth cycle of nivolumab. The CDR3 DNA reads TGTGCCAGCAGTTGGACAGGGCGGGGGGCTAATGAAAAACTGTTTTTT. Translation: CASSWTGRGANEKLFF.